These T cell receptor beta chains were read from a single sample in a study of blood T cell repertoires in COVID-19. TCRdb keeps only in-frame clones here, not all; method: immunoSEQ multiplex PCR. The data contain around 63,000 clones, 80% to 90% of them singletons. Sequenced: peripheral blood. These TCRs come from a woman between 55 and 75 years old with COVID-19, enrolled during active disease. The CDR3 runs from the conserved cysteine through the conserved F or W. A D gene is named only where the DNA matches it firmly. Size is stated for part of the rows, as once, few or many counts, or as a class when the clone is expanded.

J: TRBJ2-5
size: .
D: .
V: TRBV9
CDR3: CASSAPQGTGQETQYF
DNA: TGTGCCAGCAGCGCACCTCAGGGGACCGGTCAAGAGACCCAGTACTTC

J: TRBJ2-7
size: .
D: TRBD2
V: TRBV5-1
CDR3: CASSLGAGNSYEQYF
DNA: TGCGCCAGCAGCCTAGGAGCGGGGAACTCCTACGAGCAGTACTTC

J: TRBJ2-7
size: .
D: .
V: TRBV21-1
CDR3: CASSPGGFRTASSYEQYF
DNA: TGTGCCAGCAGCCCTGGAGGTTTCCGGACCGCTAGCTCCTACGAGCAGTACTTC

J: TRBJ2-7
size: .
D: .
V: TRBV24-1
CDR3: CATSEQGYEQYF
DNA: TGTGCCACCAGTGAACAGGGTTACGAGCAGTACTTC

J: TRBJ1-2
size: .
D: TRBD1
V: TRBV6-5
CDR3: CATATGNYGYTF
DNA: TGTGCCACCGCGACAGGGAACTATGGCTACACCTTC

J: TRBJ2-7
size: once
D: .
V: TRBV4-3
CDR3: CASSQDAGHSYEQYF
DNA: TGCGCCAGCAGCCAAGATGCAGGGCACTCCTACGAGCAGTACTTC

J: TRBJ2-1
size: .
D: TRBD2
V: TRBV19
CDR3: CASTPRASGSNEQFF
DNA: TGTGCCAGTACCCCAAGGGCTAGCGGGAGTAATGAGCAGTTCTTC

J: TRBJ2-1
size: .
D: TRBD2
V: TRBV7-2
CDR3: CASSSRLAGLYNEQFF
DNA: TGTGCCAGCAGCTCCCGACTAGCGGGGCTTTACAATGAGCAGTTCTTC

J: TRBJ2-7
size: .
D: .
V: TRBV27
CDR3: CASKQGQSYEQYF
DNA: TGTGCCAGCAAACAGGGCCAATCCTACGAGCAGTACTTC

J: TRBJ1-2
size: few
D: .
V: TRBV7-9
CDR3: CASSLQGGYTF
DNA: TGTGCCAGCAGCTTACAGGGTGGCTACACCTTC

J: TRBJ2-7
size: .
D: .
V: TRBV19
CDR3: CASSPSFSYEQYF
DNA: TGTGCCAGTAGCCCTAGCTTTTCCTACGAGCAGTACTTC

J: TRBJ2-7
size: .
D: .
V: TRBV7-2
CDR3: CASRPQGSYEQYF
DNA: TGTGCCAGCAGACCGCAGGGCTCCTACGAGCAGTACTTC

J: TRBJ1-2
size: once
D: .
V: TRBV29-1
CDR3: CSVGDRDYGYTF
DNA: TGCAGCGTTGGTGACAGAGACTATGGCTACACCTTC

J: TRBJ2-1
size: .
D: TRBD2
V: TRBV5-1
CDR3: CASGDLADNEQFF
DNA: TGCGCCAGCGGGGACCTAGCGGACAATGAGCAGTTCTTC

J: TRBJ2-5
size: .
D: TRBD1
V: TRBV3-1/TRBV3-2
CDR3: CASSRDDRGEYQETQYF
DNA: TGTGCCAGCAGCCGGGACGACAGGGGAGAGTACCAAGAGACCCAGTACTTC

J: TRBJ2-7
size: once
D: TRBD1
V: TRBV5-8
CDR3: CASGPGRSTGDYEQYF
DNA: TGTGCCAGCGGCCCTGGGAGGTCGACAGGGGACTACGAGCAGTACTTC

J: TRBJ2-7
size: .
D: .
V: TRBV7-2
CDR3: CASSLASGAYEQYF
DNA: TGTGCCAGCAGCTTAGCTAGCGGAGCCTACGAGCAGTACTTC

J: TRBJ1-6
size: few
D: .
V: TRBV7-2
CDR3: CASSLETGRYSPLHF
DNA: TGTGCCAGCAGCTTAGAGACAGGAAGGTATTCACCCCTCCACTTT

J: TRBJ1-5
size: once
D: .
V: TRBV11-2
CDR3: CASSLVGGNQPQHF
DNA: TGTGCCAGCAGCTTAGTGGGGGGGAATCAGCCCCAGCATTTT

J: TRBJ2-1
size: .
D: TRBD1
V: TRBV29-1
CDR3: CSVEQGAYNEQFF
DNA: TGCAGCGTTGAACAGGGGGCCTACAATGAGCAGTTCTTC

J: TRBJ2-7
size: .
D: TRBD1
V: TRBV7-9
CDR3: CASSDSTGEYSYEQYF
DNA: TGTGCCAGCAGCGACTCGACAGGGGAATACTCCTACGAGCAGTACTTC

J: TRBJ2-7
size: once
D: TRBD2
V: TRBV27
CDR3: CASSAPPGLAGAHEQYF
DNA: TGTGCCAGCAGTGCCCCCCCGGGACTAGCGGGAGCCCACGAGCAGTACTTC

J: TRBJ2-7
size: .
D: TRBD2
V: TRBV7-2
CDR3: CASSSLAGDRYEQYF
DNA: TGTGCCAGCAGCTCCCTAGCGGGAGACCGCTACGAGCAGTACTTC

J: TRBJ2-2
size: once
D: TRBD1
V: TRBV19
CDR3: CASSTTGGRRELFF
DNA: TGTGCCAGTAGTACGACAGGGGGTAGGAGGGAGCTGTTTTTT

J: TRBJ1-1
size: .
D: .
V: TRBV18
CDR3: CASSPPGLRNTEAFF
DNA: TGTGCCAGCTCACCACCGGGACTTCGGAACACTGAAGCTTTCTTT

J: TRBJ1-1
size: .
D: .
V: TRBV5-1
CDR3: CASSSQGRGTEAFF
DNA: TGCGCCAGCAGCTCCCAGGGGAGAGGCACTGAAGCTTTCTTT

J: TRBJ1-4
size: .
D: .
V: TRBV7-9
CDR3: CASSRGFAVNEKLFF
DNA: TGTGCCAGCAGCAGGGGGTTCGCAGTTAATGAAAAACTGTTTTTT

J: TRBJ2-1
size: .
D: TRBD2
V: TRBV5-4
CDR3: CASSLSSGSHEQFF
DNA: TGTGCCAGCAGCTTATCTAGCGGGAGTCATGAGCAGTTCTTC

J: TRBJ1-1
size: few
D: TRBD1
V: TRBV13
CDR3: CASSLIPGQGWGNTEAFF
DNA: TGTGCCAGCAGCCTAATTCCGGGACAGGGTTGGGGGAACACTGAAGCTTTCTTT

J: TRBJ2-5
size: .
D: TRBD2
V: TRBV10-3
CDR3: CAISVRLAGGETQYF
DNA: TGTGCCATCAGTGTACGACTAGCGGGAGGGGAGACCCAGTACTTC

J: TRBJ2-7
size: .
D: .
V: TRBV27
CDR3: CASRNSYEQYF
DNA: TGTGCCAGTCGTAACAGCTACGAGCAGTACTTC

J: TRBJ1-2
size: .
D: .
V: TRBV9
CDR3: CASSVDLQGDNYGYTF
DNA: TGTGCCAGCAGCGTAGATCTACAGGGAGATAACTATGGCTACACCTTC

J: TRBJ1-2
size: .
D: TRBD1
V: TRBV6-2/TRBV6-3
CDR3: CASSSSPGGQGNYGYTF
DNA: TGTGCCAGCAGTTCCTCTCCTGGGGGACAGGGGAACTATGGCTACACCTTC

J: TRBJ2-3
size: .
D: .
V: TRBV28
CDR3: CASSFPALADDTDTQYF
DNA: TGTGCCAGCAGTTTTCCCGCATTAGCGGACGACACAGATACGCAGTATTTT

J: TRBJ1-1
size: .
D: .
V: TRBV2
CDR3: CASSVRRMNTEAFF
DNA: TGTGCCAGCAGTGTGAGGCGGATGAACACTGAAGCTTTCTTT

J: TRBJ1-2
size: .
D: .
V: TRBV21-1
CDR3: CASTRGGNWVYGYTF
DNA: TGTGCCAGCACGCGGGGAGGGAACTGGGTCTATGGCTACACCTTC

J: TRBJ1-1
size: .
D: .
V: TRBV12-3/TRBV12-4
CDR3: CASSLLGGTEAFF
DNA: TGTGCCAGCAGTTTATTGGGGGGAACTGAAGCTTTCTTT

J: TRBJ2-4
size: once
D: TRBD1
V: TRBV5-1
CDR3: CASSSGQGADIQYF
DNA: TGCGCCAGCAGCTCCGGACAGGGGGCTGACATTCAGTACTTC

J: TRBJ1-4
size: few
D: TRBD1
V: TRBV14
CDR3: CARGQGVANEKLFF
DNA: TGTGCCAGGGGACAGGGGGTGGCTAATGAAAAACTGTTTTTT

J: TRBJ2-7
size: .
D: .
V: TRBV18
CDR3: CASSRADRFTYEQYF
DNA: TGTGCCAGCTCCCGAGCAGACAGGTTTACCTACGAGCAGTACTTC

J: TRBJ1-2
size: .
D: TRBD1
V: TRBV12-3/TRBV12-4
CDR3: CATVTGGNYGYTF
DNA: TGTGCCACCGTGACAGGGGGCAACTATGGCTACACCTTC

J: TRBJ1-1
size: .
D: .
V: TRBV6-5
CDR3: CASSYDGEVNTEAFF
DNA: TGTGCCAGCAGTTACGACGGGGAGGTGAACACTGAAGCTTTCTTT

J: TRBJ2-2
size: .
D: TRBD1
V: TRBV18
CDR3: CASSPTGVVSAGELFF
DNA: TGTGCCAGCTCACCAACAGGGGTAGTCTCTGCCGGGGAGCTGTTTTTT

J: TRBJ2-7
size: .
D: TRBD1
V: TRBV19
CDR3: CASSARTGDEQYF
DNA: TGTGCCAGTAGTGCCCGGACAGGGGACGAGCAGTACTTC

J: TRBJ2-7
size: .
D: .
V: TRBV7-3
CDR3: CASSLASGLSYEQYF
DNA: TGTGCCAGCAGCTTAGCAAGCGGGTTGTCCTACGAGCAGTACTTC

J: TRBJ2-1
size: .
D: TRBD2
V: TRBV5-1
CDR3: CASSLVSSGRSEQFF
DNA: TGCGCCAGCAGCTTGGTCTCTAGCGGGAGGAGTGAGCAGTTCTTC

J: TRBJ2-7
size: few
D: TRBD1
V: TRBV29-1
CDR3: CSVLGQGLHEQYF
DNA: TGCAGCGTTCTGGGACAGGGGCTCCACGAGCAGTACTTC

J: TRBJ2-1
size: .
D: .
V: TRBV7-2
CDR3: CASSLASGSEQFF
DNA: TGTGCCAGCAGCTTAGCGAGTGGGAGTGAGCAGTTCTTC

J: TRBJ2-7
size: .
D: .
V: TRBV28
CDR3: CASSTYLVATQEQYF
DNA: TGTGCCAGCAGTACCTATCTCGTCGCCACCCAAGAGCAGTACTTC

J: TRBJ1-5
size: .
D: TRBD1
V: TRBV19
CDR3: CASSRVGQYNQPQHF
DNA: TGTGCCAGTAGTCGGGTGGGACAGTACAATCAGCCCCAGCATTTT

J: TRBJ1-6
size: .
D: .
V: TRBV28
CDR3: CASSLSGRRSPLHF
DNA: TGTGCCAGCAGTTTATCCGGGAGGAGGTCACCCCTCCACTTT

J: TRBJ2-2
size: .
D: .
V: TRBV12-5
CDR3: CASGLGGDTGELFF
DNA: TGTGCTAGTGGTTTAGGAGGAGACACCGGGGAGCTGTTTTTT

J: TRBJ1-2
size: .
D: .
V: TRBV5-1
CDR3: CASSSSSGYGYTF
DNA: TGCGCCAGCAGCTCGAGCTCAGGCTATGGCTACACCTTC

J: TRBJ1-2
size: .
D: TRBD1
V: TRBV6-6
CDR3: CASSQDRGGGYTF
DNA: TGTGCCAGCAGCCAAGACAGGGGGGGCGGCTACACCTTC

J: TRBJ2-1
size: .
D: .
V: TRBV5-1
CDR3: CASSAGLLRDEQFF
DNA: TGCGCCAGCAGCGCGGGACTTCTGAGGGATGAGCAGTTCTTC

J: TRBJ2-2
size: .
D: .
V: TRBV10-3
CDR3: CAIRRDRSTGELFF
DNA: TGTGCCATCAGGCGGGACCGTTCCACCGGGGAGCTGTTTTTT